These 6 T cell receptor beta chains originate from one sample sequenced in a study of cytomegalovirus exposure and HLA in healthy donors. The PCR made use of 60 Vbeta and 13 Jbeta primers. Profiling relied on immunoSEQ multiplex PCR, and the TCRdb table lists in-frame clones only, not all of them. Found here are some 180,000 clones, roughly 67% of them singletons; the top ten hold approximately 5.4%. The specimen sequenced was PBMCs. The receptors derive from a young woman in good health and CMV-seropositive.

CDR3 sequence: CASSAIRAGRAFF. The CDR3 DNA is TGTGCCAGTAGTGCAATCAGGGCAGGGCGGGCTTTCTTT. The rearrangement joins TRBV19 to TRBJ1-1; D possibly corresponds to TRBD1 (5 bases). From germline, CDR1 is LNHDA and CDR2 SQIVND (reference sequence). The CDR3 loop spans 13 amino acids. Trimming shortened V by 5 bases and J by 11 bases, and 18 bases separated the two germline ends.

The chain is built from TRBV18 and TRBJ2-2; unclear D gene. The V end was cut by 0 bases, the J end by 4 bases, with 12 bases between. CDR1 and CDR2 (germline): KGHSH, LQKENI. The length of the CDR3 is 16 residues. The CDR3 protein is CASSPPALRGTGELFF. The CDR3 coding sequence is TGTGCCAGCTCACCACCGGCCCTTCGCGGCACCGGGGAGCTGTTTTTT.

This rearrangement joins TRBV10-3 to TRBJ1-1; D is unclear. This CDR3 has 13 amino acids. V lost 5 bases to trimming and J lost 7 bases, with 14 bases between them. Germline V CDR1 and CDR2: ENHRY, SYGVKD. The DNA for the CDR3 is TGTGCCATCAGTACTCAGGCTTTGGGTGAAGCTTTCTTT. Its protein product is CAISTQALGEAFF.

The rearrangement uses TRBV2 and TRBJ1-2; the D gene is possibly TRBD1 (5 bases). Trimming took off 7 bases at V and 8 bases at J, with 20 bases between the two ends. The CDR3 is made up of 14 amino acids. The germline V gene has CDR1 SNHLY and CDR2 FYNNEI. CDR3 amino acids: CASTLFKDNIGYTF. The CDR3 DNA sequence: TGTGCCAGCACCCTATTCAAGGACAATATCGGCTACACCTTC.

About this clone itself: The sample contains more than one DNA sequence encoding this CDR3. This sequence joins TRBV7-2 and TRBJ1-1, with 7 bases lining up with TRBD1. Germline loops: CDR1 SGHTA, CDR2 FQGNSA. V was pared by 4 bases and J by 5 bases, with 4 bases of the junction left unmatched. The CDR3 consists of 13 residues. CDR3 coding DNA: TGTGCCAGCAGCTCCCGACAGGGAACTGAAGCTTTCTTT. It yields the protein CASSSRQGTEAFF.

The chain links TRBV5-4 to TRBJ1-4; the D is unclear. In germline, CDR1 is SGHNT, CDR2 YYREEE (reference sequence). CDR3 size: 14 residues. V was shortened by 0 bases and J by 3 bases, with 6 bases between the two germline ends. The CDR3 loop reads CASSLGSANEKLFF. The CDR3 coding sequence is TGTGCCAGCAGCTTGGGGTCGGCTAATGAAAAACTGTTTTTT.